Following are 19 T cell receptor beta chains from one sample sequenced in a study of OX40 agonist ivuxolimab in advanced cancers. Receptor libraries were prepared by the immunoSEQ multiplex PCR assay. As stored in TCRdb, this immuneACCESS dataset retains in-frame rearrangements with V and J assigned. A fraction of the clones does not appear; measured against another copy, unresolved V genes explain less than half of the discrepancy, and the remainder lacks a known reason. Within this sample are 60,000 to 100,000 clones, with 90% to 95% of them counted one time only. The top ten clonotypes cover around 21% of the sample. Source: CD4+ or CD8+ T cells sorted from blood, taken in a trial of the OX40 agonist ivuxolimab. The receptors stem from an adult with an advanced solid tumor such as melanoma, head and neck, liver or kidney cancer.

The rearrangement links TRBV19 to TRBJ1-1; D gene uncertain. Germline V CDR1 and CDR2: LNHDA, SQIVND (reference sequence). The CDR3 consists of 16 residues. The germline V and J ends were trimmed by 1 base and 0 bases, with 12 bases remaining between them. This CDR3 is CASSIARTGMNTEAFF. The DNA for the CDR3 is TGTGCCAGTAGTATAGCCCGGACCGGGATGAACACTGAAGCTTTCTTT.

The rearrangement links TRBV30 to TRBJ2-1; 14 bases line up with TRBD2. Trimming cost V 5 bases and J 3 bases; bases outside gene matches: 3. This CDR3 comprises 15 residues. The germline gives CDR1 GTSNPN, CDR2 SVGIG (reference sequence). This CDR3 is CAWVGLAGVYNEQFF. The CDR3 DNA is TGTGCCTGGGTGGGACTAGCGGGAGTCTACAATGAGCAGTTCTTC.

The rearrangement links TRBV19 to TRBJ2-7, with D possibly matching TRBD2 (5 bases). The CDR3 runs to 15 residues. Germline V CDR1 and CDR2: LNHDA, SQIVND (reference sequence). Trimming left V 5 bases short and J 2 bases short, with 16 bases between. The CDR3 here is CASSATPYGAYEQYF. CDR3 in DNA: TGTGCCAGTAGTGCGACTCCCTACGGGGCCTACGAGCAGTACTTC. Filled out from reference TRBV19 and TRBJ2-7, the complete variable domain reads DGGITQSPKYLFRKEGQNVTLSCEQNLNHDAMYWYRQDPGQGLRLIYYSQIVNDFQKGDIAEGYSVSREKKESFPLTVTSAQKNPTAFYLCASSATPYGAYEQYFGPGTRLTVT.

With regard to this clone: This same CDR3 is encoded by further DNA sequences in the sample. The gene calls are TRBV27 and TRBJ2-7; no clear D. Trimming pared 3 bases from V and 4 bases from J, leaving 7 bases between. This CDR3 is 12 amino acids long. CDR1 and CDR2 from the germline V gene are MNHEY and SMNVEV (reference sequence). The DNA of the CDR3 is TGTGCCAGCAGTTTGGGCGGATACGAGCAGTACTTC. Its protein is CASSLGGYEQYF.

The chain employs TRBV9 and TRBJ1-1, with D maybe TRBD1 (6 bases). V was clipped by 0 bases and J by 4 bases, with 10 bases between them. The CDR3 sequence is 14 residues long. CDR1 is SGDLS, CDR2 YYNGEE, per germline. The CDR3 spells CASSVAIGGTEAFF. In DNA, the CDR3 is TGTGCCAGCAGCGTAGCCATAGGGGGCACTGAAGCTTTCTTT.

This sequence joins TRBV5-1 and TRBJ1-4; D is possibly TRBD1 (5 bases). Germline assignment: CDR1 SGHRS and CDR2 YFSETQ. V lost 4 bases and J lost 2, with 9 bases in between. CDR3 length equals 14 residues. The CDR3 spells CASSPWDTNEKLFF. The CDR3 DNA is TGCGCCAGCAGCCCGTGGGACACTAATGAAAAACTGTTTTTT.

The DNA for the CDR3 is TGTGCCAGCAGTGGAAAGGGGTTCGGGGGAGAGACCCAGTACTTC. Translation: CASSGKGFGGETQYF. The chain recombines TRBV28 with TRBJ2-5, with D perhaps matching TRBD2 (6 bases). The CDR3 spans 15 residues. The germline V gene has CDR1 MDHEN and CDR2 SYDVKM. Trimming removed 5 bases at V and 4 bases at J, with 17 bases between.

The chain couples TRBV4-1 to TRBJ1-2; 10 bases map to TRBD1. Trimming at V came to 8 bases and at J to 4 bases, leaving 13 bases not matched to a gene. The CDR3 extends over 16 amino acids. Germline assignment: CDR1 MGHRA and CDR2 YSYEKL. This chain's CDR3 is CASRPGQGSISYGYTF. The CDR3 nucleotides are TGCGCCAGCCGTCCGGGACAGGGGAGTATAAGCTATGGCTACACCTTC.

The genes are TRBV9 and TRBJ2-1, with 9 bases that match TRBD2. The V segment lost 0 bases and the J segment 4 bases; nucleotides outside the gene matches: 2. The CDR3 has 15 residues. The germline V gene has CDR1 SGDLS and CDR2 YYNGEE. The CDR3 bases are TGTGCCAGCAGCGTAGGGACTAGCGTATACAATGAGCAGTTCTTC. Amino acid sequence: CASSVGTSVYNEQFF. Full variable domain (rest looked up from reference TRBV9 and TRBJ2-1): DSGVTQTPKHLITATGQRVTLRCSPRSGDLSVYWYQQSLDQGLQFLIQYYNGEERAKGNILERFSAQQFPDLHSELNLSSLELGDSALYFCASSVGTSVYNEQFFGPGTRLTVL.

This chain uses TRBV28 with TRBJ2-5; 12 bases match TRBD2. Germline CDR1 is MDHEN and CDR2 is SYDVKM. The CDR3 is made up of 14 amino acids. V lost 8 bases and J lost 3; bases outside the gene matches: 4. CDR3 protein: CASSGLAGEETQYF. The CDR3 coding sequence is TGTGCCAGCTCGGGACTAGCGGGCGAAGAGACCCAGTACTTC.

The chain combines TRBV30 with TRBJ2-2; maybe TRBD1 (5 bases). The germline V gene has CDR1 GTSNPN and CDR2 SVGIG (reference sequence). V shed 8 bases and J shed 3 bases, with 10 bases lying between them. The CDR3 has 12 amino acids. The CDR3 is CAGDSYTGELFF. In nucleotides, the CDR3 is TGTGCCGGTGACAGTTACACCGGGGAGCTGTTTTTT.

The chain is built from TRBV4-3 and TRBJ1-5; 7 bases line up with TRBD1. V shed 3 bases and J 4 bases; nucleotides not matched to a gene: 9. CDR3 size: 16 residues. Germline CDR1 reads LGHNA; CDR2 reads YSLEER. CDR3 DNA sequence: TGCGCCAGCAGCCATCCCCGGGGCAGGGGGAATCAGCCCCAGCATTTT. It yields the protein CASSHPRGRGNQPQHF.

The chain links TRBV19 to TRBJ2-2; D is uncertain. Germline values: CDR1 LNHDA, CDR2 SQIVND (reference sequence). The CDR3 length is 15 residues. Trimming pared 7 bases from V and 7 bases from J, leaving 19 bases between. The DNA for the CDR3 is TGTGCCAGTAAGGGATTGGGATACGGTTACGGGGAGCTGTTTTTT. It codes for CASKGLGYGYGELFF.

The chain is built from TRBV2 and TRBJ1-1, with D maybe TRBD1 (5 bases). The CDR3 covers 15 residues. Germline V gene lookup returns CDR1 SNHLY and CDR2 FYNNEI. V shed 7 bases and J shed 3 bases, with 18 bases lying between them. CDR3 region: CASNRDRPVHTEAFF. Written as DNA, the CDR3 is TGTGCCAGCAACCGGGACCGTCCCGTTCACACTGAAGCTTTCTTT.

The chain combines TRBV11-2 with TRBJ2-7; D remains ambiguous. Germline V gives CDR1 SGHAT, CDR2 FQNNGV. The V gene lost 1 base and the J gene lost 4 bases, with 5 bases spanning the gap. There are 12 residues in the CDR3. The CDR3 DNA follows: TGTGCCAGCAGCTTAGGACGTTACGAGCAGTACTTC. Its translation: CASSLGRYEQYF.

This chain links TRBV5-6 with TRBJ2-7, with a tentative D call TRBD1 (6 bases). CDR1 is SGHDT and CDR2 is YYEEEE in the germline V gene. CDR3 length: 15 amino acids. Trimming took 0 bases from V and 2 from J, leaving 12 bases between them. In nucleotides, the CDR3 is TGTGCCAGCAGCTTGGCTGGGGGCCCTCCCTACGAGCAGTACTTC. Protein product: CASSLAGGPPYEQYF. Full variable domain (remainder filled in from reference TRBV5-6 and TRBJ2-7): DAGVTQSPTHLIKTRGQQVTLRCSPKSGHDTVSWYQQALGQGPQFIFQYYEEEERQRGNFPDRFSGHQFPNYSSELNVNALLLGDSALYLCASSLAGGPPYEQYFGPGTRLTVT.

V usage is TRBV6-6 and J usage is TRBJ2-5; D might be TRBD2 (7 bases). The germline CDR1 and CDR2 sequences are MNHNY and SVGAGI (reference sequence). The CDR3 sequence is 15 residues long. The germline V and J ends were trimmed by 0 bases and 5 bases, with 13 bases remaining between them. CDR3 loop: CASSYSRGARETQYF. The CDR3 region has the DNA TGTGCCAGCAGTTACTCTCGGGGGGCGAGGGAGACCCAGTACTTC.

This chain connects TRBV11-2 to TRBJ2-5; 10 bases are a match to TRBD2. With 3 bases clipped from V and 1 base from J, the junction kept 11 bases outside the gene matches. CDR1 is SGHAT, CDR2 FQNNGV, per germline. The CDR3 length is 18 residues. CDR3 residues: CASSFRPGLATSQETQYF. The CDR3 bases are TGTGCCAGCAGCTTTCGTCCGGGACTAGCGACGTCCCAAGAGACCCAGTACTTC.

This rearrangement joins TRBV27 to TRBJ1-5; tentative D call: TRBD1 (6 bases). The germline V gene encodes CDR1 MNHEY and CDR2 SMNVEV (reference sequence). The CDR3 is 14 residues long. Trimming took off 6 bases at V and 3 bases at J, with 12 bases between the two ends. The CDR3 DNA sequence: TGTGCCAGCAGGGGCGGGACATTCAATCAGCCCCAGCATTTT. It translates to CASRGGTFNQPQHF.